These T cell receptor beta chains were read from a single sample in a study of chemoradiotherapy in HPV16-positive cancers. Assay: immunoSEQ multiplex PCR; the TCRdb copy retains only in-frame clones and omits some. The sample yields tens of thousands of clones, about nine tenths seen once. The sequencing used blood, collected from a patient who underwent chemoradiotherapy. These receptors were collected from a human donor with HPV-associated anogenital cancer. Both conserved end residues are part of each CDR3. A D gene is named only where the DNA matches it firmly. Clone size appears in some rows only: once, few, many, or a class for an expanded clone.

TGTGCCAGCATCACAGGCCATCAAGCTTTCTTT | CASITGHQAFF | 11 | TRBV21-1 | NA | TRBJ1-1 | NA
TGTGCCAGTAGTATTGGGGGGTATGGTAATCAGCCCCAGCATTTT | CASSIGGYGNQPQHF | 15 | TRBV19 | NA | TRBJ1-5 | NA
TGTGCCAGCAGCTTAAGCCAGGGCTCACCCCTCCACTTT | CASSLSQGSPLHF | 13 | TRBV7-3 | NA | TRBJ1-6 | NA
TGTGCCAGCATCCCCCGAAGGGGACAGGCCCATTTT | CASIPRRGQAHF | 12 | TRBV6-1 | few | TRBJ1-5 | TRBD1
TGTGCCAGCAGGGTGGGACTAGCGGGAGGAGGTCAGTTCTTC | CASRVGLAGGGQFF | 14 | TRBV27 | once | TRBJ2-1 | TRBD2
TGTGCCAGCAGCCAAGCCAGGGACAGGGCTTATGGCTACACCTTC | CASSQARDRAYGYTF | 15 | TRBV4-2 | NA | TRBJ1-2 | TRBD1
TGTGCCAGCAGACTGACCGGGACTACCAACAATGAGCAGTTCTTC | CASRLTGTTNNEQFF | 15 | TRBV6-5 | NA | TRBJ2-1 | TRBD2
TGTGCCAGCAGTTACCGGAGTAGCACAGATACGCAGTATTTT | CASSYRSSTDTQYF | 14 | TRBV27 | NA | TRBJ2-3 | NA
TGTGCCAGTAGTATTCTCGGGACAGGACAAGAGACCCAGTACTTC | CASSILGTGQETQYF | 15 | TRBV19 | NA | TRBJ2-5 | TRBD1
TGTGCCACCAGACGGGACTCTGGGGTGAATGAGCAGTTCTTC | CATRRDSGVNEQFF | 14 | TRBV15 | NA | TRBJ2-1 | NA
TGTGCCAGCAGTAAACTAGCGGGAGGGCCAGATACGCAGTATTTT | CASSKLAGGPDTQYF | 15 | TRBV6-9 | NA | TRBJ2-3 | TRBD2